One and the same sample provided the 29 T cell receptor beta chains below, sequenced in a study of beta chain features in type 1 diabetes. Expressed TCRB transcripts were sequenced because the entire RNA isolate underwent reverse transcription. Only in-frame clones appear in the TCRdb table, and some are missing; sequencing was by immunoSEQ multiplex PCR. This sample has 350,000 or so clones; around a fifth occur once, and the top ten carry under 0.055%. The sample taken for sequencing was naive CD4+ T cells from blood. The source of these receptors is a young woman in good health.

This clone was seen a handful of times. For the CDR3, the DNA is TGTGCCAGTAGGGACCTAGCGGGGAGTTCCTACGAGCAGTACTTC. This sequence encodes CASRDLAGSSYEQYF. V is TRBV19 and J is TRBJ2-7; 9 bases are a match to TRBD2. The J segment lost 1 base and the V segment lost 6 bases, leaving 7 bases of the junction unmatched. Germline CDR1 reads LNHDA; CDR2 reads SQIVND (reference sequence). The CDR3 is 15 residues long. The variable domain in full, completed from reference TRBV19 and TRBJ2-7, reads DGGITQSPKYLFRKEGQNVTLSCEQNLNHDAMYWYRQDPGQGLRLIYYSQIVNDFQKGDIAEGYSVSREKKESFPLTVTSAQKNPTAFYLCASRDLAGSSYEQYFGPGTRLTVT.

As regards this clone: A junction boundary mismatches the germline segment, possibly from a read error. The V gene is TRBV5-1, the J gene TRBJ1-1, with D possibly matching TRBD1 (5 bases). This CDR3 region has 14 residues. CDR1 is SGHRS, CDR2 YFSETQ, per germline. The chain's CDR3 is CASTSGSRATEAFF. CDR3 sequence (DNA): TGCGCCAGCACCTCCGGGTCCAGGGCCACTGAAGCCTTCTTT. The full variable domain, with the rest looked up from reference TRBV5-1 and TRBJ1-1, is KAGVTQTPRYLIKTRGQQVTLSCSPISGHRSVSWYQQTPGQGLQFLFEYFSETQRNKGNFPGRFSGRQFSNSRSEMNVSTLELGDSALYLCASTSGSRATEAFFGQGTRLTVV.

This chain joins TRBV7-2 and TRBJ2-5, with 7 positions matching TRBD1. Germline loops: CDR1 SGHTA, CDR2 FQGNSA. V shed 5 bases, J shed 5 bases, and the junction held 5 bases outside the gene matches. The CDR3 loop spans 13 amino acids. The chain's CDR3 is CASSINRGETQYF. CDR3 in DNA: TGTGCCAGCAGCATCAACAGGGGTGAGACCCAGTACTTC.

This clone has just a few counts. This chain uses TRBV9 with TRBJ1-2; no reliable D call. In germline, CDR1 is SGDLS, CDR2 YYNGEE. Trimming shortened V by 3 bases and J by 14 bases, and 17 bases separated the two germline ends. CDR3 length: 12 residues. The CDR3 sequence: CASSANGPGRTF. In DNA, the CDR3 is TGTGCCAGCAGCGCCAATGGGCCAGGCAGAACCTTC.

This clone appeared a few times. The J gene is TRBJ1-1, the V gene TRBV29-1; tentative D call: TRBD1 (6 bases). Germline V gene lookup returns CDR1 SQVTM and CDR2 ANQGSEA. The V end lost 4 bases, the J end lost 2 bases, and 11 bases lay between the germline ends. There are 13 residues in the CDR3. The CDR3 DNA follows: TGCAGCGTTGTAGCACAGGGTAACACTGAAGCTTTCTTT. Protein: CSVVAQGNTEAFF.

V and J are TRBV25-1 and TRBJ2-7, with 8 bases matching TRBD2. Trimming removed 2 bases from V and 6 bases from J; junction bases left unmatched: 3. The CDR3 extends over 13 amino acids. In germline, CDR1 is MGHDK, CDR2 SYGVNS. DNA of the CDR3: TGTGCCAGCAGTGAAAGACTAGCGTTCGAGCAGTACTTC. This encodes CASSERLAFEQYF.

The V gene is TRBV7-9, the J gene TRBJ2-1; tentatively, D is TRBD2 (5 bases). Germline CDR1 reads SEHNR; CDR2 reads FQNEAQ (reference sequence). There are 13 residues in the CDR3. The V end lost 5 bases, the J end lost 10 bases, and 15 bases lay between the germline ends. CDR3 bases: TGTGCCAGCAGCCGAGATGGAGGACGCGAGCAGTTCTTC. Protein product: CASSRDGGREQFF.

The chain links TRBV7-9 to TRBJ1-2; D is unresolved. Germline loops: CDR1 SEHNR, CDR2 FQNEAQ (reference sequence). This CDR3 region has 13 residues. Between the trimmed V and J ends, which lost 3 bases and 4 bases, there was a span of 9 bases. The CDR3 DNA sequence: TGTGCCAGCAGCTTCGACTGGAGCTATGGCTACACCTTC. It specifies CASSFDWSYGYTF. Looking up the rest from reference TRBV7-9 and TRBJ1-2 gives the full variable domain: DTGVSQNPRHKITKRGQNVTFRCDPISEHNRLYWYRQTLGQGPEFLTYFQNEAQLEKSRLLSDRFSAERPKGSFSTLEIQRTEQGDSAMYLCASSFDWSYGYTFGSGTRLTVV.

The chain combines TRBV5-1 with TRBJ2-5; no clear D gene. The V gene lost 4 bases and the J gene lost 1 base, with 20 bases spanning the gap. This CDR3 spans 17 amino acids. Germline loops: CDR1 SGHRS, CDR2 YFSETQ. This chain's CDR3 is CASSLASKAYPQETQYF. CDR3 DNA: TGCGCCAGCAGCCTCGCATCGAAAGCGTACCCCCAAGAGACCCAGTACTTC.

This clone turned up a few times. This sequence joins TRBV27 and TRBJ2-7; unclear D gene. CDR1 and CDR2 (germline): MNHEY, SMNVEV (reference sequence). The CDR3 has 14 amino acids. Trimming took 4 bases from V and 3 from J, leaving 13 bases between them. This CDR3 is CASSSHLGSYEQYF. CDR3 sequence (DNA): TGTGCCAGCAGTTCCCACCTTGGTAGCTACGAGCAGTACTTC.

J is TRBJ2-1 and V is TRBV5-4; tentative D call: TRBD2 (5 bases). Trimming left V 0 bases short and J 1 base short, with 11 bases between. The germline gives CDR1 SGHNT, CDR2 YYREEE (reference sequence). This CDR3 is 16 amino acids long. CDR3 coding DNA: TGTGCCAGCAGCTTGGTAGGGAGAGGGTCCTACAATGAGCAGTTCTTC. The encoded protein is CASSLVGRGSYNEQFF.

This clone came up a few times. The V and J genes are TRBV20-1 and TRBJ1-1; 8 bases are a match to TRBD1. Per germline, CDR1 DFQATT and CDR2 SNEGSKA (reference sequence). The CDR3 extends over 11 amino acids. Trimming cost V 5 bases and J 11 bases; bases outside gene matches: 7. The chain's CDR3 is CSAGGQGEAFF. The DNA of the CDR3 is TGCAGTGCTGGCGGACAGGGCGAGGCTTTCTTT.

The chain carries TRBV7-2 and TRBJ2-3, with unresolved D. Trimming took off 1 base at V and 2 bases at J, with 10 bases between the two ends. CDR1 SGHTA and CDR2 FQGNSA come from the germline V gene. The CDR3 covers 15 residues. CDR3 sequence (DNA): TGTGCCAGCAGCTTAGGAGTCACAGACACAGATACGCAGTATTTT. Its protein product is CASSLGVTDTDTQYF. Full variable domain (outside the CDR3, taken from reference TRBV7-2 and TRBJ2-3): GAGVSQSPSNKVTEKGKDVELRCDPISGHTALYWYRQSLGQGLEFLIYFQGNSAPDKSGLPSDRFSAERTGGSVSTLTIQRTQQEDSAVYLCASSLGVTDTDTQYFGPGTRLTVL.

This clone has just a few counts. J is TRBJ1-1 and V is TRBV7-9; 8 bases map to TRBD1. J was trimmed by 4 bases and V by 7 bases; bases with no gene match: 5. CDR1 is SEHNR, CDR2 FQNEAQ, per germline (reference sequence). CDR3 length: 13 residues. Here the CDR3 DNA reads TGTGCCAGCAAAGGAACAGGGGGCACTGAAGCTTTCTTT. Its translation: CASKGTGGTEAFF.

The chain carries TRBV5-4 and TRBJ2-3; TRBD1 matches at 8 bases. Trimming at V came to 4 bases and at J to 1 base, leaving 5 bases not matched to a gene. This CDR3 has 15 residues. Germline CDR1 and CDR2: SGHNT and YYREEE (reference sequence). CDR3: CASSRIQGGTDTQYF. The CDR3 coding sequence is TGTGCCAGCAGCAGAATACAGGGGGGCACAGATACGCAGTATTTT. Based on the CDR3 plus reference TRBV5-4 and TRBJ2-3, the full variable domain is ETGVTQSPTHLIKTRGQQVTLRCSSQSGHNTVSWYQQALGQGPQFIFQYYREEENGRGNFPPRFSGLQFPNYSSELNVNALELDDSALYLCASSRIQGGTDTQYFGPGTRLTVL.

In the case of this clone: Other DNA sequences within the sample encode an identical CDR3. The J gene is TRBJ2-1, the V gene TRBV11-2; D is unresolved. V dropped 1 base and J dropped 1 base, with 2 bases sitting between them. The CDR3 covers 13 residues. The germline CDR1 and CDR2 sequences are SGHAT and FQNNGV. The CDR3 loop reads CASSLASYNEQFF. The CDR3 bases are TGTGCCAGCAGCTTAGCTTCCTACAATGAGCAGTTCTTC.

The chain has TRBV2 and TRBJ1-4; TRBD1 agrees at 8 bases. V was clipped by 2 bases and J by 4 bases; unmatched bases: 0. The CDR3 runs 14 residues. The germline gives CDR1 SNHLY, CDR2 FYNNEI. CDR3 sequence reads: CASSETGGNEKLFF. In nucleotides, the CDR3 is TGTGCCAGCAGTGAAACAGGGGGTAATGAAAAACTGTTTTTT.

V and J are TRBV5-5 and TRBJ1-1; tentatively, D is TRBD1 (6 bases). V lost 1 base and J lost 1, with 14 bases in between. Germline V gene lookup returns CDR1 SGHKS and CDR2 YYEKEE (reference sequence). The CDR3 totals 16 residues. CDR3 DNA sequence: TGTGCCAGCAGCTTGTTCTGGGGGCGGTCGAACACTGAAGCTTTCTTT. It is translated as CASSLFWGRSNTEAFF.

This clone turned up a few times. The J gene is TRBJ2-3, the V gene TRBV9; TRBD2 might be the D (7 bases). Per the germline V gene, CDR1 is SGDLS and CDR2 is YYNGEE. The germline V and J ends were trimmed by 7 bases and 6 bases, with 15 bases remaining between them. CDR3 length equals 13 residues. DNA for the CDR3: TGTGCCAGCCGGGGGCAGGGAGGGGATACGCAGTATTTT. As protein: CASRGQGGDTQYF.

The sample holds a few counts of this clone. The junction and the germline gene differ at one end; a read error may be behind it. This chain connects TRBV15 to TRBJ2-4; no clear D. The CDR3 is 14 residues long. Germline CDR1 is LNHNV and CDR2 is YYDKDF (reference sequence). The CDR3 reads CATSRDLGSPPFDF. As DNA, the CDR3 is TGTGCCACCAGCAGAGATTTGGGCTCCCCCCCTTTTGACTTC.

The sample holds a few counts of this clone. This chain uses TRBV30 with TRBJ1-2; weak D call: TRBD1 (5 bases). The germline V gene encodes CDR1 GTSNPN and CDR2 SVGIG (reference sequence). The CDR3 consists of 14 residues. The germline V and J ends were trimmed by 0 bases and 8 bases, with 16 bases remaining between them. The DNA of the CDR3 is TGTGCCTGGAGTGTACTTGCTCGGGGGGTCGGCTACACCTTC. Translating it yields CAWSVLARGVGYTF.

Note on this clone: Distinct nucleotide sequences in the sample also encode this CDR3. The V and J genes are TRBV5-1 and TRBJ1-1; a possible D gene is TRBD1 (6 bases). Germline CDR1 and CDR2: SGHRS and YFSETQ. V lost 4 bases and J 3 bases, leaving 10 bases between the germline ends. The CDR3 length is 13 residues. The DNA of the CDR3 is TGCGCCAGCAGCCTGGCAGGGGACACTGAAGCTTTCTTT. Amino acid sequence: CASSLAGDTEAFF.

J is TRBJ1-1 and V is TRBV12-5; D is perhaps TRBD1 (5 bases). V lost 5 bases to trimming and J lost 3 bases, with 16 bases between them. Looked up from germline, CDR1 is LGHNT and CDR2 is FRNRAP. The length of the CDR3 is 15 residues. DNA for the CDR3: TGTGCTAGTGGTGGTTCCAGGGCAGAGGACACTGAAGCTTTCTTT. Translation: CASGGSRAEDTEAFF.

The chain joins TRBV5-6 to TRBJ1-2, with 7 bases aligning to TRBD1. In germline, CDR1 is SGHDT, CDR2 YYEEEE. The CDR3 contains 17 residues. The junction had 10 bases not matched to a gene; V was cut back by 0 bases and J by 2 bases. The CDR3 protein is CASSLGAGGPLNYGYTF. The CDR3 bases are TGTGCCAGCAGCTTGGGGGCAGGGGGGCCTTTAAACTATGGCTACACCTTC. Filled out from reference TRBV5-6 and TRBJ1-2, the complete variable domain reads DAGVTQSPTHLIKTRGQQVTLRCSPKSGHDTVSWYQQALGQGPQFIFQYYEEEERQRGNFPDRFSGHQFPNYSSELNVNALLLGDSALYLCASSLGAGGPLNYGYTFGSGTRLTVV.

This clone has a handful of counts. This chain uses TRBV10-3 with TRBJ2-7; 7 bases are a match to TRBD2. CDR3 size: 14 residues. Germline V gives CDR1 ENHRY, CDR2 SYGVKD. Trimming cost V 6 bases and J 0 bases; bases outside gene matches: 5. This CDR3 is CAIRDGRSSYEQYF. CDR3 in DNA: TGTGCCATCAGGGACGGGAGGAGCTCCTACGAGCAGTACTTC.

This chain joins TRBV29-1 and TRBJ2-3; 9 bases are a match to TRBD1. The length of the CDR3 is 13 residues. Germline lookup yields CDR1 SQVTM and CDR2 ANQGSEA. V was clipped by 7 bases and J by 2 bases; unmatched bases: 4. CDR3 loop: CSDWTGDTDTQYF. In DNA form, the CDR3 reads TGCAGCGACTGGACAGGGGACACAGATACGCAGTATTTT.

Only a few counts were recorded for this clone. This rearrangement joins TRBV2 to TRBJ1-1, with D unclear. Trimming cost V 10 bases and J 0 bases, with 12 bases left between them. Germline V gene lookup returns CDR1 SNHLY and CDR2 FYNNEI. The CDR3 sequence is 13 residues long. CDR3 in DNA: TGTGCCACCTCTACAGTCCTGAACACTGAAGCTTTCTTT. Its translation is CATSTVLNTEAFF.

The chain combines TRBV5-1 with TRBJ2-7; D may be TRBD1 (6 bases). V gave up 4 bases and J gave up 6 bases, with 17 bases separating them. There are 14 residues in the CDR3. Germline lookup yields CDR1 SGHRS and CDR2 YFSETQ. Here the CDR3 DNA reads TGCGCCAGCAGCCCTTCACAGGGAGCTCCCGAGCAGTACTTC. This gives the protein CASSPSQGAPEQYF.

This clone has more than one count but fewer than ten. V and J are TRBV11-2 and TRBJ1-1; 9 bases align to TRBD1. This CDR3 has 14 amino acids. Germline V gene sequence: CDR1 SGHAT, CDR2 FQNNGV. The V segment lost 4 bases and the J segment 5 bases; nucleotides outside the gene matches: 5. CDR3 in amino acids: CASSSQGARTEAFF. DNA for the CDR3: TGTGCCAGCAGCTCACAGGGGGCGCGGACTGAAGCTTTCTTT.